This T cell receptor beta chain was profiled in a study of cytomegalovirus exposure and HLA in healthy donors. Study results and limitations: Among the most significant clusters, several appeared linked to common viral pathogens in a later analysis.

The PCR contained 60 Vbeta and 13 Jbeta primers. TCRdb's table, derived via immunoSEQ multiplex PCR, lists solely in-frame clones and lacks some. The profile shows under 300,000 clones, roughly four fifths of them singletons. The CDR3 sequence is 13 residues long. Germline V gene data show CDR1 as MNHEY and CDR2 as SMNVEV (reference sequence). The J segment lost 5 bases and the V segment lost 6 bases, leaving 5 bases of the junction unmatched. Each of the donors was a healthy bone marrow donor. To note about this clone: Its antigen is not known.

The source is a woman aged 40-49 years in good health and CMV-seropositive. Sequenced sample: PBMCs. The chain links TRBV27 to TRBJ2-5, with TRBD2 matching 8 bases. CDR3 loop: CASSTGLVETQYF. CDR3 nucleotides: TGTGCCAGCAGCACGGGACTAGTGGAGACCCAGTACTTC.